The sequence of this TCR beta chain was determined in a study of cytomegalovirus exposure and HLA in healthy donors. V gave up 4 bases and J gave up 8 bases, with 5 bases separating them. Per germline, CDR1 SNHLY and CDR2 FYNNEI. The CDR3 is 11 amino acids. The sample holds one count of this clone. PCR primers comprised 60 Vbeta and 13 Jbeta primers. TCRdb keeps only in-frame clones here, not all; method: immunoSEQ multiplex PCR. The data hold some 150,000 clones, with about 72% observed a single time. The receptor was derived from a man aged 55 to 70 in good health and CMV-seronegative. Material: PBMCs. The chain employs TRBV2 and TRBJ1-4; no firm D call. The CDR3 DNA reads as TGTGCCAGCAGTGTTCTGGAAAAACTGTTTTTT. Its protein is CASSVLEKLFF.